These T cell receptor beta chains were read from a single sample in a study of cytomegalovirus exposure and HLA in healthy donors. Measured with immunoSEQ multiplex PCR; TCRdb has only the in-frame clones, and not every one. Of 95,000 to 120,000 clones in the sample, about 85% are singletons; the top ten hold approximately 2.9%. The sequenced sample consisted of PBMCs. Receptor source: a woman aged 18-29 years in good health and CMV-seronegative. Both conserved end residues are part of each CDR3. A D gene is named only where the DNA matches it firmly. Where a row states a size, it is once, few, many or the class of an expanded clone; other rows omit it.

v_call: TRBV9; d_call: TRBD1; j_call: TRBJ1-2; clone_size: -; cdr3_nt: TGTGCCAGCAGCGAGGGACAGAGCCCTAACTATGGCTACACCTTC; cdr3_aa: CASSEGQSPNYGYTF
v_call: TRBV2; d_call: -; j_call: TRBJ1-1; clone_size: once; cdr3_nt: TGTGCCAGCGGAGGAGGATTGAACACTGAAGCTTTCTTT; cdr3_aa: CASGGGLNTEAFF
v_call: TRBV7-8; d_call: -; j_call: TRBJ2-7; clone_size: -; cdr3_nt: TGTGCCAGCAGCTCCCCTTTAGGGCAGGGCCCTTGGAATGAAGCGAACGAGCAGTACTTC; cdr3_aa: CASSSPLGQGPWNEANEQYF
v_call: TRBV4-1; d_call: TRBD1; j_call: TRBJ2-7; clone_size: -; cdr3_nt: TGCGCCAGCAGCCAGCCGGGGACAGCCGGCGAGCAGTACTTC; cdr3_aa: CASSQPGTAGEQYF
v_call: TRBV6-1; d_call: -; j_call: TRBJ1-1; clone_size: few; cdr3_nt: TGTGCCAGCAGTACAGGGTTACTGAACACTGAAGCTTTCTTT; cdr3_aa: CASSTGLLNTEAFF
v_call: TRBV2; d_call: -; j_call: TRBJ2-1; clone_size: -; cdr3_nt: TGTGCCAGCAGTGCCGTCAGCTCCTACAATGAGCAGTTCTTC; cdr3_aa: CASSAVSSYNEQFF
v_call: TRBV5-6; d_call: TRBD1; j_call: TRBJ2-5; clone_size: -; cdr3_nt: TGTGCCAGCAGCTTGAAGGGACAGGGCCTATGGGAGACCCAGTACTTC; cdr3_aa: CASSLKGQGLWETQYF
v_call: TRBV6-1; d_call: -; j_call: TRBJ2-7; clone_size: few; cdr3_nt: TGTGCCAGCAGTGAAGTAAGCGGGTCCCATTACGAGCAGTACTTC; cdr3_aa: CASSEVSGSHYEQYF
v_call: TRBV19; d_call: -; j_call: TRBJ1-5; clone_size: -; cdr3_nt: TGTGCCAGTAGTATTACGGGGTCCGCCCAGCATTTT; cdr3_aa: CASSITGSAQHF
v_call: TRBV6-4; d_call: TRBD1; j_call: TRBJ1-2; clone_size: -; cdr3_nt: TGTGCCAGCAGTGACTCGAGGGGACAGGGGACCCGCTACTATGGCTACACCTTC; cdr3_aa: CASSDSRGQGTRYYGYTF